This T cell receptor beta chain was captured by sequencing in a study of early T cells in non-severe SARS-CoV-2 infection. CDR1 and CDR2 from the germline V gene are SQVTM and ANQGSEA. This CDR3 has 13 residues. Trimming took off 6 bases at V and 3 bases at J, with 14 bases between the two ends. This clonotype was seen a few times. TCRdb re-analysed the 5' RACE reads in MiXCR, keeping a single row per CDR3 protein. The sample has tens of thousands of distinct CDR3 sequences, around 10% seen once; the top ten hold about 4.2%. The chain carries TRBV29-1 and TRBJ1-2; D is possibly TRBD1 (6 bases). Input material: whole blood. The receptor was isolated from an adult who was a healthcare worker with PCR-confirmed SARS-CoV-2 infection or an uninfected control (not recorded which). The CDR3 DNA reads TGCAGCGTCGCCTACAGGGTGGACTATGGCTACACCTTC. This gives the protein CSVAYRVDYGYTF.